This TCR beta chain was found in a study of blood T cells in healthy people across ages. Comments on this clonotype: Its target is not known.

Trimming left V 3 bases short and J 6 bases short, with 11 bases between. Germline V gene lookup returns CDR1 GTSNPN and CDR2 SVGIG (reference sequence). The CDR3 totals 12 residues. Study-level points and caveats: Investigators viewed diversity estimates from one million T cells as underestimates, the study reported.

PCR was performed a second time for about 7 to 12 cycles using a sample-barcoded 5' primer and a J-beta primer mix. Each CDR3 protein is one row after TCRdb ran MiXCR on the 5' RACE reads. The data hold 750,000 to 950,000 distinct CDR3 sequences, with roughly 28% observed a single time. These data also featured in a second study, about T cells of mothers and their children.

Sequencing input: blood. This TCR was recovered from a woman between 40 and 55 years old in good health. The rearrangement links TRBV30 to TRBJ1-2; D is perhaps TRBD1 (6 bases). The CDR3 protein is CAWSQGWDGYTF. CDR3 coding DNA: TGTGCCTGGAGCCAGGGGTGGGATGGCTACACCTTC.